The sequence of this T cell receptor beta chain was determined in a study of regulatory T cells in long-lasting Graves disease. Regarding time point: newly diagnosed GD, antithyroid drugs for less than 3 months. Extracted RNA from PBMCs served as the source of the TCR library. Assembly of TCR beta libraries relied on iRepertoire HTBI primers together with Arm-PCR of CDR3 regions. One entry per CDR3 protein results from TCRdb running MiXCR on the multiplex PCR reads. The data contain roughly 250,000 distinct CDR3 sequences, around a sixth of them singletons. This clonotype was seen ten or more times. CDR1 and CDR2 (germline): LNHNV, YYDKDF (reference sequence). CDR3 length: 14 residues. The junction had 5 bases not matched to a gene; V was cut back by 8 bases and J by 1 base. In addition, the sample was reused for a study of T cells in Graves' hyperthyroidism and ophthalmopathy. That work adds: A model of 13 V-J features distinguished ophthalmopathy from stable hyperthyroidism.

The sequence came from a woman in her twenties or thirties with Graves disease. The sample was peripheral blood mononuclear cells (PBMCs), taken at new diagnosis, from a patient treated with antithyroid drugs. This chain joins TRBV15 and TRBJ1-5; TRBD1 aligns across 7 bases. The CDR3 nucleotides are TGTGCCACCCGCTCAGGGGGAAGCAATCAGCCCCAGCATTTT. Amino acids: CATRSGGSNQPQHF.